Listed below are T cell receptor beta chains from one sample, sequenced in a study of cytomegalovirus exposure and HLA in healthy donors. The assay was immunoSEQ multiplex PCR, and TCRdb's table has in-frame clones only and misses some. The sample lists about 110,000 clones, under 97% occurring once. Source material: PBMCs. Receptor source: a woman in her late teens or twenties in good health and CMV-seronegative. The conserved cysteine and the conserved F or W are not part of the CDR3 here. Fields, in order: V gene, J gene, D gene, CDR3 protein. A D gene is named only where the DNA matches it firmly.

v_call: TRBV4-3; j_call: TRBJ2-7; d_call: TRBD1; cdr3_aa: ASSHDYRGPINYEQY
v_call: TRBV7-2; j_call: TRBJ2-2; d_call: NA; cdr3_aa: ASSTFQAGELF
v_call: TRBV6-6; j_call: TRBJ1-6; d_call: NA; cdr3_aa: ASSTGTVYNSPLH
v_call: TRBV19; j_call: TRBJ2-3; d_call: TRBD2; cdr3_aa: ASSMMGLAASTDTQY
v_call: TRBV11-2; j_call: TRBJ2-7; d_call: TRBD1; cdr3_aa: ASSQRDRGYSYYEQY
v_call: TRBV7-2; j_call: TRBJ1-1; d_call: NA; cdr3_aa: ASSPVGGWNTEAF
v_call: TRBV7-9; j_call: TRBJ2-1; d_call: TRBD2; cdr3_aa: ASSPVRGSSHNEQF
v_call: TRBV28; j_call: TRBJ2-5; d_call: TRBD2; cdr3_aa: ASRGGRTSGPQETQY
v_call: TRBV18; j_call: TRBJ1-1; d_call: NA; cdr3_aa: ASSPAGGSTEAF
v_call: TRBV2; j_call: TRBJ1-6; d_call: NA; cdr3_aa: ASSVGGSPLH
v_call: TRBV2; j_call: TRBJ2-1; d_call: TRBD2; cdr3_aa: ASSELVGGGFYNEQF
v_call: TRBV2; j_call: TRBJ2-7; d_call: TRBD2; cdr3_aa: ASSETSVSSYEQY
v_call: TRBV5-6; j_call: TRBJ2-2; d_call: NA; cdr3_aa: ASSPGLLDTGELF
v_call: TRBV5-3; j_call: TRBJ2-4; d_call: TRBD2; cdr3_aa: ARSPGGLAKNIQY
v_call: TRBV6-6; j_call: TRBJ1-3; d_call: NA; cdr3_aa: ASSKTVSGNTIY
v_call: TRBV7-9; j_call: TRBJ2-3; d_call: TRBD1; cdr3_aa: ASSSRGQGAADTQY
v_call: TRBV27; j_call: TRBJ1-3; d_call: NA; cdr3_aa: ASSYTGSSGNTIY
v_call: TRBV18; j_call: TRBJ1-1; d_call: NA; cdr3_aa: ASSPPRELWNTEAF
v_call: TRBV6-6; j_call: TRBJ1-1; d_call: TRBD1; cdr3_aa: ASIKTGGNTEAF
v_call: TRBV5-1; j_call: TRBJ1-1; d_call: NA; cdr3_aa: ASSGGTKKDAEAF
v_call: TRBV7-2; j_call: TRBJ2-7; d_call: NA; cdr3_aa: ASSKTASNWYEQY
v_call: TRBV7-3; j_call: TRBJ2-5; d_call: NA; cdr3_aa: ASSLRGTETQY
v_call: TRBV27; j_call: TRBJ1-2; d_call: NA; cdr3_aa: ASSTTPGQDSYGYT
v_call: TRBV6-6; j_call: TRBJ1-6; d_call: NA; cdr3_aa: ASSLRGFDSPLH
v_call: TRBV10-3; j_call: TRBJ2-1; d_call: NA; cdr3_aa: AISVGGAATYNEQF
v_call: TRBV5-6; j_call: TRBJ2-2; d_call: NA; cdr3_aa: ASSLAGQGTGELF
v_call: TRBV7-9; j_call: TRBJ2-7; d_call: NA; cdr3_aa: ASSPHGDEQY